A single TCR beta chain is shown here with its context. Its target is unknown. Treatment defined: 15 to 20 received Ad26.COV2.S at low or high dose, single or two shots; roughly five received placebo; per-sample allocation not given. Samples analyzed were those drawn on day 63 after the first vaccine or placebo injection. This vaccine is an Ad26 vector that expresses the Wuhan-strain SARS-CoV-2 spike. Repertoires were generated with immunoSEQ multiplex PCR, while TCRdb's copy carries only in-frame clones and drops some. The data show 250,000 to 300,000 clones, over 75% seen once. With V trimmed by 1 base and J by 8 bases, 7 bases remained unmatched. Germline V gene data show CDR1 as SGHAT and CDR2 as FQNNGV. This CDR3 region has 16 residues. This sample was included in a study of Ad26.COV2.S vaccination and SARS-CoV-2 variants. Broader study findings: The TCR breadth and depth analyses may have understated or missed part of the total T cell responses. Recipients of vaccine and of placebo showed similar breadth of their non-spike TCR repertoires.

The sequence was obtained from a person between 18 and 59 years old who received the Ad26.COV2.S COVID-19 vaccine or a placebo. The chain has TRBV11-2 and TRBJ1-6; 8 bases agree with TRBD1. The starting material was peripheral blood, obtained in a trial of Ad26.COV2.S vaccine versus placebo. The CDR3 here is CASSLARTGPDSPLHF. The CDR3 bases are TGTGCCAGCAGCTTAGCCCGGACAGGGCCAGATTCACCCCTCCACTTT.